This T cell receptor (beta chain) was documented in a study of blood T cells in healthy people across ages. Each sample had at least 6 million PBMCs isolated. Germline CDR1 is MNHNS and CDR2 is SASEGT. The CDR3 contains 17 residues. Trimming cost V 6 bases and J 0 bases, with 18 bases left between them. A second PCR, run for 7 to 11 cycles, used a sample-barcoded 5' primer plus a J-beta primer mix. TCRdb reprocessed the 5' RACE reads via MiXCR and lists one record per CDR3 protein. The sample includes 1.5 million to 2 million distinct CDR3 sequences, 49% of them seen just once. This clonotype originated in a woman aged 40 to 50 in good health. The sequencing sample was made of blood. V and J are TRBV6-1 and TRBJ2-4; the D gene is possibly TRBD2 (6 bases). The CDR3 spells CASSNKGLGLAKNIQYF. The CDR3 DNA reads TGTGCCAGCAGCAATAAGGGCCTGGGACTAGCCAAAAACATTCAGTACTTC.